This T cell receptor (beta chain) was sequenced during a study of Ad26.COV2.S vaccination and SARS-CoV-2 variants. Study findings and constraints: Spike-specific TCR breadth ran higher among vaccine recipients than placebo recipients. Analyses of TCR breadth and depth may have underestimated total T cell responses. Vaccine and placebo recipients had similar non-spike TCR breadth.

On this clone itself: Its antigen is not identified.

V shed 5 bases and J shed 0 bases, with 7 bases lying between them. CDR3 size: 13 residues. Per the germline V gene, CDR1 is SGHTA and CDR2 is FQGNSA. Treatment indicated: roughly 20 received Ad26.COV2.S at low or high dose, single or two shots; a few received placebo; per-sample allocation not given. Repertoires come from day 63 after the first vaccine or placebo injection. Recruitment in Boston yielded a donor of adult age, 18-55 years. Repertoires were generated with immunoSEQ multiplex PCR, while TCRdb's copy carries only in-frame clones and drops some. The data contain about 440,000 clones, roughly 91% of them singletons.

The sequence was collected from a person aged 18 to 65 who received the Ad26.COV2.S COVID-19 vaccine or a placebo. The chain couples TRBV7-2 to TRBJ1-1; D remains unclear. Sequencing used peripheral blood, obtained in a trial of Ad26.COV2.S vaccine versus placebo. The CDR3 here is CASSTTVNTEAFF. CDR3 bases: TGTGCCAGCAGCACAACAGTGAACACTGAAGCTTTCTTT.